This T cell receptor beta chain originates from a study of blood T cell repertoires in COVID-19. Across the study: There were acute and convalescent COVID-19 samples, and they came from the United States, Italy and Spain. T cells, B-cell-depleted T cells, or PBMCs provided the cDNA or gDNA that served as material.

The sample holds a few counts of this clone. The CDR3 contains 15 residues. Germline V gene data show CDR1 as SGDLS and CDR2 as YYNGEE. The V gene end was trimmed by 3 bases and the J gene end by 4 bases; junction bases not matched to a gene: 8. In the authors' workflow: The assay estimated nucleated cells by amplifying reference gene primers. Generated by immunoSEQ multiplex PCR, the TCRdb table keeps only in-frame clones and is missing some. That table gives V, J and clone size, and the DNA gave D and trimming. The sample shows roughly 140,000 clones, around 80% of them seen only once. Sequenced input: peripheral blood. This receptor was obtained from a man aged 60 to 75 with acute or convalescent COVID-19. The chain links TRBV9 to TRBJ1-2, with 8 bases lining up with TRBD1. CDR3 sequence reads: CASSAEPGQGYGYTF. The CDR3 nucleotides read TGTGCCAGCAGCGCGGAACCCGGACAGGGCTATGGCTACACCTTC.